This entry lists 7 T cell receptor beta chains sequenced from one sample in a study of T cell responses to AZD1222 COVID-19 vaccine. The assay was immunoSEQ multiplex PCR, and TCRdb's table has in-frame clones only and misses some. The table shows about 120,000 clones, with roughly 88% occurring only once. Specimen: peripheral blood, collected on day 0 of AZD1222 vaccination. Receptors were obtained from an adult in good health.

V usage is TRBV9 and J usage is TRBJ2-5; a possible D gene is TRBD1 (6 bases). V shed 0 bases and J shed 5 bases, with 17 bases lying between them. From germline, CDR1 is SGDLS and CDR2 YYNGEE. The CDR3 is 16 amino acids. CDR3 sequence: CASSVAQNLQGETQYF. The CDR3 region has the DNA TGTGCCAGCAGCGTAGCTCAGAACCTACAGGGTGAGACCCAGTACTTC.

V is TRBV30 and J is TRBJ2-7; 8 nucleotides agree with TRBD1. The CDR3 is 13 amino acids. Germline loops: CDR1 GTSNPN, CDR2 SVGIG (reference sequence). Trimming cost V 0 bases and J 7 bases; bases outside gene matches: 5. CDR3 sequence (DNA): TGTGCCTGGAGTGTACAGACAGGGGCTGAGCAGTACTTC. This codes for CAWSVQTGAEQYF.

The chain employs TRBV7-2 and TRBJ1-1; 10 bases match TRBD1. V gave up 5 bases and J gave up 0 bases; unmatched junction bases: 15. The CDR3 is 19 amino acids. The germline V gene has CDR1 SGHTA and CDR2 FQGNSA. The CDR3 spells CASSLRTGGFGYMNTEAFF. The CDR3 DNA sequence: TGTGCCAGCAGCCTACGGACAGGGGGGTTTGGGTACATGAACACTGAAGCTTTCTTT.

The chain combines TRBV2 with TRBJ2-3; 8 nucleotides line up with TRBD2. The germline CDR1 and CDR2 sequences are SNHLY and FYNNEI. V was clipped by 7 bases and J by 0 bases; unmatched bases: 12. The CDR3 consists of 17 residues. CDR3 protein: CASIGPLAGKSTDTQYF. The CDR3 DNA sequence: TGTGCCAGCATCGGACCTCTAGCGGGCAAAAGCACAGATACGCAGTATTTT.

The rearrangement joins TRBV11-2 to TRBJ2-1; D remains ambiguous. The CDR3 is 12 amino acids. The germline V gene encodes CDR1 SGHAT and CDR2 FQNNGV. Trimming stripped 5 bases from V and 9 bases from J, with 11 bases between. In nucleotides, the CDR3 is TGTGCCAGCAGCCTCTTAATCTTTGAGCAGTTCTTC. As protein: CASSLLIFEQFF.

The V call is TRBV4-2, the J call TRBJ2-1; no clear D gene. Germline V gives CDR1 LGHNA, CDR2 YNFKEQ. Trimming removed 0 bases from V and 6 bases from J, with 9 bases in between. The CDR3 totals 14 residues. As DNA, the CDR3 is TGTGCCAGCAGCCAAGATAGAGAGAGCAATGAGCAGTTCTTC. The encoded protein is CASSQDRESNEQFF.

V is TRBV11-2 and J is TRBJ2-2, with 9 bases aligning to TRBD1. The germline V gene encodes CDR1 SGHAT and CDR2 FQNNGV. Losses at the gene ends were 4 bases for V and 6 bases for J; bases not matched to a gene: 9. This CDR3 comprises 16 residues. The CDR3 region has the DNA TGTGCCAGCAGCTCCCTCAAGAGACAGGGGGCCGGGGAGCTGTTTTTT. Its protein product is CASSSLKRQGAGELFF.